A selection of T cell receptor beta chains follows, all from one sample in a study of naive and memory T cell subsets. TCRdb redid the calling of the UMI-ligation and nested PCR reads with MiXCR, one entry per CDR3 protein. The sample lists about 21,000 distinct CDR3 sequences; approximately 9.9% were seen once. Input material: central memory CD8+ T cells from blood. These receptors all come from a human donor in good health. Both conserved end residues are part of each CDR3. A D gene is named only where the DNA matches it firmly. Some rows mark clone size as missing; the rest say once, few, many or name a class of expanded clone.

clone size,V gene,J gene,D gene,CDR3 DNA,CDR3 protein
.,TRBV6-5,TRBJ2-6,TRBD1,TGTGCCAGCAGTTACAACTCCCCAGGGGGCCCTCGTGGGGCCAACGTCCTGACTTTC,CASSYNSPGGPRGANVLTF
.,TRBV7-9,TRBJ1-2,TRBD1,TGTGCCAGCAGCCTGGGACAGATCTATGGCTACACCTTC,CASSLGQIYGYTF
many,TRBV6-2/TRBV6-3,TRBJ1-5,.,TGTGCCAGCAGTTACTCCTGGGGAGATGGCAATCAGCCCCAGCATTTT,CASSYSWGDGNQPQHF
.,TRBV11-3,TRBJ1-1,.,TGTGCCAGCAGCTTACGAGCAGGGGTGAACACTGAAGCTTTCTTT,CASSLRAGVNTEAFF
.,TRBV9,TRBJ2-7,TRBD2,TGTGCCAGCAGCCCAACAAGCGGGAGTCCATCCTACGAGCAGTACTTC,CASSPTSGSPSYEQYF
.,TRBV11-2,TRBJ2-2,.,TGTGCCAGCAGCTCTAGTAGATCGCGAGCGAACACCGGGGAGCTGTTTTTT,CASSSSRSRANTGELFF
few,TRBV20-1,TRBJ2-3,TRBD2,TGCAGTGCTAGCGGCGGGAGGTTTAGAGATACGCAGTATTTT,CSASGGRFRDTQYF
many,TRBV13,TRBJ1-3,.,TGTGCCAGCAGCCTGAGTAAAAAGAACTGGCGAAGATCTGGAAACACCATATATTTT,CASSLSKKNWRRSGNTIYF
few,TRBV13,TRBJ2-7,TRBD2,TGTGCCAGCAGCTTAGCGGGAGGGCCCTACGAGCAGTACTTC,CASSLAGGPYEQYF
few,TRBV7-8,TRBJ2-7,.,TGTGCCACGACATTCTCCAGCTCCTACGAGCAGTACTTC,CATTFSSSYEQYF
.,TRBV4-3,TRBJ2-2,TRBD1,TGCGCCAGCAGCCAAGTGGGCACAGGGGTGACGAACGGGGAGCTGTTTTTT,CASSQVGTGVTNGELFF
few,TRBV20-1,TRBJ1-3,.,TGCAGTGCTAGAGTTGTGCAGGAGAGAAACACCATATATTTT,CSARVVQERNTIYF
many,TRBV7-6,TRBJ2-5,TRBD1,TGTGCCAGCAGCTTAGACAGGGGAGAGACCCAGTACTTC,CASSLDRGETQYF
.,TRBV25-1,TRBJ2-1,.,TGTGCCAGCAGAGGGACGGGCAATGAGCAGTTCTTC,CASRGTGNEQFF
.,TRBV7-9,TRBJ2-5,TRBD2,TGTGCCAGCAGCTTAATAGGGACTAGCGGGAAAGAGACCCAGTACTTC,CASSLIGTSGKETQYF
.,TRBV4-1,TRBJ2-2,.,TGCGCCAGCAGCCCAGCGTGTTACACCGGGGAGCTGTTTTTT,CASSPACYTGELFF
many,TRBV12-3/TRBV12-4,TRBJ1-2,.,TGTGCCAGCAGCTATGGGACTAACTATGGCTACACCTTC,CASSYGTNYGYTF
.,TRBV4-3,TRBJ2-5,.,TGCGCCAGCAGCCAAGATGAAACAGGGCCAGACCAAGAGACCCAGTACTTC,CASSQDETGPDQETQYF
many,TRBV28,TRBJ1-1,.,TGTGCCAGCAGCCCCCGCGGAGGGGGCACTGAAGCTTTCTTT,CASSPRGGGTEAFF
.,TRBV27,TRBJ1-1,TRBD1,TGTGCCAGCAGTTTATTGGCAGGGGGCCTGAACACTGAAGCTTTCTTT,CASSLLAGGLNTEAFF
.,TRBV5-5,TRBJ2-7,.,TGTGCCAGCAGCTTGGATTTTGGCTATAACTACGAGCAGTACTTC,CASSLDFGYNYEQYF
few,TRBV7-9,TRBJ2-1,TRBD2,TGTGCCAGCAGCTCAGAACTCGGGAGGGGCAATGAGCAGTTCTTC,CASSSELGRGNEQFF
few,TRBV27,TRBJ1-5,.,TGTGCCAGCAGTTTTCAGTGGGGAGGCAATCAGCCCCAGCATTTT,CASSFQWGGNQPQHF
large,TRBV28,TRBJ2-5,TRBD2,TGTGCCAGCAGTTTCGAGCCTAGCGGGAATGGGGAGACCCAGTACTTC,CASSFEPSGNGETQYF
.,TRBV4-1,TRBJ2-5,TRBD2,TGCGCCAGCAGCCAACCGGGGGGGACGGACTCAGAGACCCAGTACTTC,CASSQPGGTDSETQYF
.,TRBV7-9,TRBJ1-1,.,TGTGCCAGCAGGGTAACTCAGATGAACACTGAAGCTTTCTTT,CASRVTQMNTEAFF
.,TRBV7-9,TRBJ2-1,.,TGTGCCAGCAGCTTTAACCTGTTCCCGGGAGTCAACTACAATGAGCAGTTCTTC,CASSFNLFPGVNYNEQFF
few,TRBV3-1,TRBJ2-2,TRBD2,TGTGCCAGCAGCCCGGGGGGGACGAACACCGGGGAGCTGTTTTTT,CASSPGGTNTGELFF
few,TRBV9,TRBJ2-5,TRBD2,TGTGCCAGCAGCGTAGCGGCGGGAGGGGAGACCCAGTACTTC,CASSVAAGGETQYF
many,TRBV4-1,TRBJ2-5,.,TGCGCCAGCAGCCAAGATTTGGGGGCCGGGACCCAGTACTTC,CASSQDLGAGTQYF
many,TRBV12-3/TRBV12-4,TRBJ2-7,.,TGTGCCAGCAGTTTTGGGGCTCTCAACGAGCAGTACTTC,CASSFGALNEQYF
.,TRBV9,TRBJ1-6,.,TGTGCCAGCAGCGCCGCCAATTCACCCCTCCACTTT,CASSAANSPLHF
few,TRBV20-1,TRBJ2-7,.,TGCAGTGCTAGAGATCGTCAGAACTCCTACGAGCAGTACTTC,CSARDRQNSYEQYF
many,TRBV20-1,TRBJ2-7,TRBD2,TGCAGTGCTAGAGATCTAGCGGGGGCGTCCTACGAGCAGTACTTC,CSARDLAGASYEQYF
.,TRBV7-2,TRBJ2-5,.,TGTGCCAGCAGCTTAGCACTCGGAACGTCCGAGACCCAGTACTTC,CASSLALGTSETQYF
few,TRBV5-4,TRBJ1-1,.,TGTGCCAGCAGCCCGAGGACTCCTGGAGCCCTCACTGAAGCTTTCTTT,CASSPRTPGALTEAFF
medium-sized,TRBV7-9,TRBJ2-1,.,TGTGCCAGCAGCTTAGGTTCTTTACCCAAGTTCTTC,CASSLGSLPKFF
many,TRBV6-2/TRBV6-3,TRBJ2-7,.,TGTGCCAGCAAAGTAGGTGGGGGACCTTACGAGCAGTACTTC,CASKVGGGPYEQYF
many,TRBV29-1,TRBJ2-5,.,TGCAGCGTGTCCATCCGGGACTGTGGTGGGAGGGAGACCCAGTACTTC,CSVSIRDCGGRETQYF
few,TRBV12-3/TRBV12-4,TRBJ2-1,TRBD2,TGTGCCACCGACTCGGGGCTAGCGGGAGGGACGGGCTACAATGAGCAGTTCTTC,CATDSGLAGGTGYNEQFF